The text below deals with one T cell receptor beta chain. Its antigen is not known. The record originates from a study of T cell responses to AZD1222 COVID-19 vaccine. The length of the CDR3 is 13 residues. Looked up from germline, CDR1 is MDHEN and CDR2 is SYDVKM. Trimming pared 7 bases from V and 2 bases from J, leaving 11 bases between. Overall study results and limits: A reported finding is that nearly half of spike-specific TCRs target unmutated variant regions.

Some clones are missing from TCRdb's copy, which holds only in-frame ones; the method was immunoSEQ multiplex PCR. The top ten clones hold around 2.3% of a sample with around 120,000 clones, roughly 87% of them seen once. The genes are TRBV28 and TRBJ1-2; D is possibly TRBD1 (6 bases). The sequence came from an adult who received the AZD1222 COVID-19 vaccine. Sample: peripheral blood, taken 28 days after the second AZD1222 dose. The CDR3 protein is CASIVQGNYGYTF. The CDR3 nucleotides read TGTGCCAGCATTGTACAGGGAAACTATGGCTACACCTTC.